The present T cell receptor beta chain was sequenced within a study of cytomegalovirus exposure and HLA in healthy donors. On the study more broadly: The study's early data release held roughly 91 million unique TCRs from HLA-typed donors. Study observations and caveats: Prediction of most subjects' HLA-A and HLA-B alleles by TCR beta sequences was reportedly accurate. A prior analysis recorded that most TCR beta V segments were productive about 90% or about 30% of the time. Available immune exposure information was restricted to CMV serostatus only.

A remark on this clone: Its antigen is not known.

The germline gives CDR1 SGDLS, CDR2 YYNGEE. CDR3 size: 13 residues. V lost 2 bases and J 0 bases, leaving 4 bases between the germline ends. Primers: 60 Vbeta forward and 13 Jbeta reverse. Assay used: immunoSEQ multiplex PCR; TCRdb lists only in-frame clones, some missing. The top ten clones hold 7.4% of a sample with over 150,000 clones, 75% to 85% of them seen once. Sequencing was done on a sample of PBMCs. The chain joins TRBV9 to TRBJ2-3; D not certain. The source of this sequence is a male donor in good health and CMV-seropositive. The CDR3, as DNA: TGTGCCAGCAGCGTCGGTAGCACAGATACGCAGTATTTT. Amino acid sequence: CASSVGSTDTQYF.